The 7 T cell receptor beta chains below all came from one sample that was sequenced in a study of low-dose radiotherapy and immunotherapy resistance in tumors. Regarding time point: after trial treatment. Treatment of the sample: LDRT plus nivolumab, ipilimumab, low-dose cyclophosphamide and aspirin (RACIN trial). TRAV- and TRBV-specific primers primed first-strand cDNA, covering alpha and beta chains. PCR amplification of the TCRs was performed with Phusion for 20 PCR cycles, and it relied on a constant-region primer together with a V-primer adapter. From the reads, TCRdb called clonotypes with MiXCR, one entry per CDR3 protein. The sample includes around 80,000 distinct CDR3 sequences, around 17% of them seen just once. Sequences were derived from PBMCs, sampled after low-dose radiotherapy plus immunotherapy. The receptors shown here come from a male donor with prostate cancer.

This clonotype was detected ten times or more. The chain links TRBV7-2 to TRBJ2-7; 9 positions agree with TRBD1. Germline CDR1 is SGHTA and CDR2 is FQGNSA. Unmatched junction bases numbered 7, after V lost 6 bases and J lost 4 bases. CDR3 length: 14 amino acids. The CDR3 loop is CASRTGTGSYEQYF. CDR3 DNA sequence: TGTGCCAGCAGAACCGGGACAGGGTCGTACGAGCAGTACTTC.

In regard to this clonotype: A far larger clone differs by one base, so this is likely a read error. The CDR3 DNA reads as TGTGCCAGCAGAAGCGGGACTAGCGGGAACAATGAGCAGTACTTC. Protein sequence: CASRSGTSGNNEQYF. The chain employs TRBV6-1 and TRBJ2-5; 13 nucleotides match TRBD2. The length of the CDR3 is 15 residues. Germline V gene data show CDR1 as MNHNS and CDR2 as SASEGT. The trim removed 6 bases at V and 11 bases at J, leaving 12 bases unmatched.

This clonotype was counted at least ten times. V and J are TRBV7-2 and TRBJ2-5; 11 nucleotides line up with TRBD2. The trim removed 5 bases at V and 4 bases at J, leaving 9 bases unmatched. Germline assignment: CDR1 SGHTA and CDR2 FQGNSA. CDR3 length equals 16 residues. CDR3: CASSPQLAGALETQYF. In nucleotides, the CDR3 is TGTGCCAGCAGCCCCCAACTAGCGGGAGCTTTAGAGACCCAGTACTTC.

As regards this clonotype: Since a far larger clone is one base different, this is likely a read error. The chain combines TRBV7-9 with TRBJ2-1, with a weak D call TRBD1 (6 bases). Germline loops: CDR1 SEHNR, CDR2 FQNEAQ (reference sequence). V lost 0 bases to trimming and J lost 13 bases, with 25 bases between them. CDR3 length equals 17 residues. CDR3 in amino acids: CASSLATFKTGEETQFF. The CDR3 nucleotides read TGTGCCAGCAGCTTAGCGACCTTTAAGACAGGCGAAGAGACCCAGTTCTTC.

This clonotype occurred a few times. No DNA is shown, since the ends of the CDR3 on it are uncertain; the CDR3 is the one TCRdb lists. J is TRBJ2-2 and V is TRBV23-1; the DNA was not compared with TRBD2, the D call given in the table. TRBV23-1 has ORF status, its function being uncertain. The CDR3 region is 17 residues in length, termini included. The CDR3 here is CASSQSSSGITPGSCFF.

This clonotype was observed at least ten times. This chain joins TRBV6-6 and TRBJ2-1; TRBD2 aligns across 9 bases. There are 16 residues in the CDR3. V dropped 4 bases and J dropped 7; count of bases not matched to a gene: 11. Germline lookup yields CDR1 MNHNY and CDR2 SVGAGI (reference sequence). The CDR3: CASSSPNAGGLNEQFF. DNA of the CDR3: TGTGCCAGCAGTTCCCCAAACGCGGGAGGGTTAAATGAGCAGTTCTTC.

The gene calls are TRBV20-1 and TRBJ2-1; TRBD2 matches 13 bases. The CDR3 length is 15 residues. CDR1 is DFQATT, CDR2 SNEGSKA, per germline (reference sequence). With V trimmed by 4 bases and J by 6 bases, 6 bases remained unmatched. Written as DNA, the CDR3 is TGCAGTGCTATAAAAGGGACTAGCGGGGTCAATGAGCAGTTCTTC. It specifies CSAIKGTSGVNEQFF.